This T cell receptor (beta chain) was sequenced for a study of tumor-infiltrating lymphocytes in primary liver carcinoma. About the research overall: The patients comprised men and women between the ages of 30 and 69 years.

The tissue used was unsorted bulk material of about 19-34 mg. RNA and DNA were co-extracted from it with the AllPrep DNA/RNA mini kit. All tumor specimens exceeded 75% viable tumor cells. The template, about 500 ng total RNA, yielded TCR beta cDNA made with a constant-region primer. What produced the TCR beta libraries was three nested multiplex PCR rounds using slightly modified ARM-PCR. The first two PCR rounds, approximately 10 cycles each, used TRBV1-TRBV30 forward primers and a C-beta reverse primer. TCRdb passed the multiplex PCR reads through MiXCR, listing each CDR3 protein once. The sample holds some 30,000 distinct CDR3 sequences; around 80% are singletons and the top ten take 36%. This clonotype was seen more than once but under ten times. Its antigen is unidentified. An end of the junction differs from the germline gene, which may be a read error. This CDR3 has 15 amino acids. Germline loops: CDR1 MNHEY, CDR2 SVGAGI.

The study's findings and limits: No more than about 8-24% of top clones could be seen in all five tumor regions. Lesser overlap characterized tumor-adjacent and tumor-blood pairs relative to tumor region pairs.

Input material: liver tumor tissue from sampling region 5. Subset indicated: tumor region T5, tumor centre. This receptor was taken from a man aged 40-55 years with primary liver carcinoma and hepatitis B virus infection. The gene calls are TRBV6-5 and TRBJ2-6; 7 bases fit TRBD1. The CDR3 sequence: CASSRDRAGANVLIF. The CDR3 DNA follows: TGTGCCAGTAGCCGCGACAGGGCTGGGGCCAACGTCCTGATTTTC.